Below are 28 T cell receptor beta chains sequenced from a single sample in a study of liver allograft versus peripheral blood T cells. Study details: The authors compared T cell receptor repertoires in transplanted livers with those in the peripheral blood of recipients.

TCRdb re-derived calls from the reads in MiXCR, one entry per CDR3 protein. The sample holds more than 10,000 distinct CDR3 sequences, 25% to 35% seen once. These receptors originate from a human patient who had a liver transplant. A subset of T cells may come from the graft donor.

This clonotype was detected only a few times. The chain couples TRBV11-2 to TRBJ1-5; no clear D gene. The CDR3 loop spans 15 amino acids. The V end lost 3 bases, the J end lost 1 base, and 10 bases lay between the germline ends. CDR1 and CDR2 (germline): SGHAT, FQNNGV. CDR3 amino acids: CASSFSGQSNQPQHF. The CDR3 DNA sequence: TGTGCCAGCAGCTTCTCAGGCCAGAGCAATCAGCCCCAGCATTTT.

This clonotype is labeled as medium-sized. This chain connects TRBV6-5 to TRBJ2-1, with 8 bases identical to TRBD1. Per germline, CDR1 MNHEY and CDR2 SVGAGI. Losses at the gene ends were 8 bases for V and 2 bases for J; bases not matched to a gene: 8. The CDR3 spans 15 residues. The CDR3 DNA follows: TGTGCCAGCGCAATGCAGGGGGCAGCCTACAATGAGCAGTTCTTC. Translating it yields CASAMQGAAYNEQFF.

This clonotype was found many times. The chain combines TRBV28 with TRBJ1-2, with 9 bases matching TRBD1. CDR1 and CDR2 (germline): MDHEN, SYDVKM. V lost 6 bases to trimming and J lost 7 bases; unmatched junction nucleotides: 6. The length of the CDR3 is 13 residues. The CDR3 is CASRAGQGGGYTF. In DNA form, the CDR3 reads TGTGCCAGCAGAGCGGGACAGGGCGGTGGCTACACCTTC.

This clonotype was observed a few times. This chain links TRBV7-9 with TRBJ2-2, with D possibly matching TRBD1 (5 bases). CDR3 length equals 14 residues. CDR1 and CDR2 from the germline V gene are SEHNR and FQNEAQ (reference sequence). The ends were cut back, 8 bases at V and 1 base at J, with 11 bases in the middle. CDR3 DNA sequence: TGTGCCAGCTCATGGGGCGTGAACACCGGGGAGCTGTTTTTT. Amino acid sequence: CASSWGVNTGELFF.

By sample share, this clonotype is medium-sized. As DNA, the CDR3 is TGTGCCAGCTCAGTCCGGGACAGAAGTTGGGGGGGGAACACTGAAGCTTTCTTT. Its translation is CASSVRDRSWGGNTEAFF. The V and J genes are TRBV18 and TRBJ1-1, with 7 bases identical to TRBD1. J was trimmed by 1 base and V by 5 bases; bases with no gene match: 16. CDR1 and CDR2 (germline): KGHSH, LQKENI. The CDR3 contains 18 residues.

The rearrangement joins TRBV5-6 to TRBJ2-5, with D hard to call. V shed 1 base and J shed 2 bases, with 6 bases lying between them. Germline V gene sequence: CDR1 SGHDT, CDR2 YYEEEE. The CDR3 is 13 amino acids. CDR3 region: CASSLLRQETQYF. In DNA, the CDR3 is TGTGCCAGCAGCTTGTTACGGCAAGAGACCCAGTACTTC.

This clonotype was seen only a few times. This chain links TRBV12-3 or TRBV12-4 with TRBJ1-3; D is ambiguous. The CDR3 has 14 residues. Trimming took 5 bases from V and 2 from J, leaving 10 bases between them. In DNA form, the CDR3 reads TGTGCCAGCAGTCCGGACGTTACTGGAAACACCATATATTTT. Encoded protein: CASSPDVTGNTIYF.

Comments on this clonotype: A clone one base away is much larger, so this may be a read error. The rearrangement uses TRBV19 and TRBJ2-3; no clear D. The CDR3 consists of 14 residues. Germline CDR1 reads LNHDA; CDR2 reads SQIVND (reference sequence). This CDR3 is CASGIGGHTDTQYF. CDR3 coding DNA: TGTGCCAGTGGTATAGGTGGCCACACAGATACGCAGTATTTT.

The genes are TRBV27 and TRBJ1-4; no firm D call. The germline gives CDR1 MNHEY, CDR2 SMNVEV (reference sequence). The CDR3 is 14 residues long. Trimming removed 5 bases at V and 8 bases at J, with 15 bases between. As DNA, the CDR3 is TGTGCCAGCAGTCCCGCACAAGAGAGGGAAAAACTGTTTTTT. Protein product: CASSPAQEREKLFF.

Judged by abundance, this clonotype is medium-sized. The chain employs TRBV18 and TRBJ2-1; 8 bases are a match to TRBD1. There are 15 residues in the CDR3. CDR1 KGHSH and CDR2 LQKENI come from the germline V gene. J was trimmed by 4 bases and V by 6 bases; bases with no gene match: 8. The DNA of the CDR3 is TGTGCCAGCTCTGGACCGGGACAGGCTTACAATGAGCAGTTCTTC. Residues: CASSGPGQAYNEQFF.

The chain links TRBV20-1 to TRBJ2-1, with D unclear. V was clipped by 6 bases and J by 6 bases, with 15 bases between them. This CDR3 contains 13 residues. Germline V gene lookup returns CDR1 DFQATT and CDR2 SNEGSKA (reference sequence). The CDR3 DNA reads TGCAGTGCCCACCCCCTAGTCTTCAATGAGCAGTTCTTC. It translates to CSAHPLVFNEQFF.

The chain uses TRBV19 and TRBJ1-4, with TRBD1 matching 10 bases. This CDR3 comprises 13 residues. V was pared by 10 bases and J by 8 bases, with 7 bases of the junction left unmatched. CDR1 is LNHDA and CDR2 is SQIVND in the germline V gene (reference sequence). In DNA, the CDR3 is TGTGCCACCGGCGGGACAGGGGTGGAAAAACTGTTTTTT. Translated: CATGGTGVEKLFF.

This chain joins TRBV6-5 and TRBJ1-6; possibly TRBD1 for D (6 bases). Germline loops: CDR1 MNHEY, CDR2 SVGAGI. CDR3 length: 16 residues. V was shortened by 6 bases and J by 6 bases, with 18 bases between the two germline ends. The CDR3 nucleotides read TGTGCCAGCAGGGGCACGGGGCAGGGGCTTAATTCACCCCTCCACTTT. Translating it yields CASRGTGQGLNSPLHF.

This clonotype is labeled medium-sized. This chain joins TRBV10-3 and TRBJ1-5, with TRBD1 matching 10 bases. After removal of 3 bases from V and 6 bases from J, the junction contained 5 bases not matched to a gene. The germline gives CDR1 ENHRY, CDR2 SYGVKD. This CDR3 comprises 15 residues. The CDR3 region has the DNA TGTGCCATCAGTGAAGACAGGGGGCAATTTCAGCCCCAGCATTTT. Its translation is CAISEDRGQFQPQHF.

Regarding this clonotype: This could be a read error, since a much larger clone is one nucleotide away. The chain uses TRBV6-5 and TRBJ2-7; D perhaps matches TRBD1 (6 bases). V was clipped by 8 bases and J by 6 bases, with 11 bases between them. This CDR3 has 11 residues. CDR1 and CDR2 from the germline V gene are MNHEY and SVGAGI. The CDR3 nucleotides read TGTGCCAGCGGTTTCAGGGGCGAGCAGTACTTC. Encoded protein: CASGFRGEQYF.

The chain recombines TRBV2 with TRBJ2-1; D uncertain. Trimming left V 4 bases short and J 0 bases short, with 4 bases between. This CDR3 has 13 amino acids. CDR1 SNHLY and CDR2 FYNNEI come from the germline V gene. The CDR3 nucleotides are TGTGCCAGCAGTGGGAACTCCTACAATGAGCAGTTCTTC. Translated, it gives CASSGNSYNEQFF.

By share, this clonotype ranks as medium-sized. The chain joins TRBV19 to TRBJ1-1; D call uncertain. This CDR3 spans 16 amino acids. Trimming left V 0 bases short and J 0 bases short, with 11 bases between. The germline V gene has CDR1 LNHDA and CDR2 SQIVND (reference sequence). The CDR3 DNA reads as TGTGCCAGTAGTATAGACCCCAGACACCTGAACACTGAAGCTTTCTTT. Translation gives CASSIDPRHLNTEAFF.

The CDR3 nucleotides read TGTGCCAGCAGCGTGACGGGAGGCTCTGGAAACACCATATATTTT. Translating gives CASSVTGGSGNTIYF. This sequence joins TRBV11-1 and TRBJ1-3; D unclear. The germline CDR1 and CDR2 sequences are SGHAT and FQDESV (reference sequence). V was cut by 5 bases and J by 0 bases, with 11 bases left in between. This CDR3 has 15 residues.

This clonotype is medium-sized within its sample. The gene calls are TRBV27 and TRBJ2-1; D is unclear. The ends were cut back, 5 bases at V and 7 bases at J, with 9 bases in the middle. Germline V lookup: CDR1 MNHEY, CDR2 SMNVEV (reference sequence). The CDR3 sequence is 12 residues long. The CDR3 is CASSNPPNEQFF. CDR3 sequence (DNA): TGTGCCAGCAGTAATCCCCCGAATGAGCAGTTCTTC.

This clonotype came up many times. This sequence joins TRBV20-1 and TRBJ1-1; D is perhaps TRBD1 (6 bases). CDR1 is DFQATT and CDR2 is SNEGSKA in the germline V gene (reference sequence). V lost 0 bases and J 1 base, leaving 15 bases between the germline ends. This CDR3 has 16 amino acids. CDR3 sequence reads: CSAREGAGGRNTEAFF. CDR3 DNA: TGCAGTGCTAGAGAGGGGGCCGGGGGGAGGAACACTGAAGCTTTCTTT.

Sample share makes this clonotype medium-sized. This sequence joins TRBV7-9 and TRBJ1-1; 7 bases match TRBD1. V was clipped by 5 bases and J by 4 bases; unmatched bases: 7. The CDR3 covers 14 residues. Germline-derived CDR1 and CDR2 are SEHNR and FQNEAQ (reference sequence). The CDR3 spells CASSLMTGSTEAFF. The CDR3 DNA follows: TGTGCCAGCAGCCTAATGACAGGGTCCACTGAAGCTTTCTTT.

This clonotype was detected ten times or more. This chain uses TRBV19 with TRBJ1-6; D gene ambiguous. CDR1 is LNHDA and CDR2 is SQIVND in the germline V gene (reference sequence). V dropped 5 bases and J dropped 2 bases, with 10 bases sitting between them. This CDR3 has 15 amino acids. CDR3 nucleotides: TGTGCCAGTAGTCCCACGGAGACCTATAATTCACCCCTCCACTTT. Protein sequence: CASSPTETYNSPLHF. Combining the CDR3 with reference TRBV19 and TRBJ1-6 gives the whole variable domain DGGITQSPKYLFRKEGQNVTLSCEQNLNHDAMYWYRQDPGQGLRLIYYSQIVNDFQKGDIAEGYSVSREKKESFPLTVTSAQKNPTAFYLCASSPTETYNSPLHFGNGTRLTVT.

J is TRBJ2-5 and V is TRBV2, with 8 bases that match TRBD2. Germline assignment: CDR1 SNHLY and CDR2 FYNNEI. The CDR3 covers 14 residues. V was clipped by 7 bases and J by 5 bases; unmatched bases: 9. This chain's CDR3 is CASTAGGRGETQYF. CDR3 in DNA: TGTGCCAGCACCGCGGGGGGCCGGGGGGAGACCCAGTACTTC.

This clonotype appeared a few times. This chain uses TRBV5-6 with TRBJ1-3, with 7 bases matching TRBD1. V trimming: 7 bases; J trimming: 0 bases; junction bases outside the gene matches: 10. The CDR3 extends over 16 amino acids. Germline V gives CDR1 SGHDT, CDR2 YYEEEE. The CDR3 reads CASHSLDRSSGNTIYF. CDR3 nucleotides: TGTGCCAGCCACAGCTTGGACAGGAGCTCTGGAAACACCATATATTTT.

A word on this clonotype: The missing conserved phenylalanine or tryptophan at the end of this CDR3 makes a read error likely. CDR3 nucleotide sequence: TGTGCCAGCAGTTCGAGATTAGCGGGGTCACACGAGCAGTACTCC. It encodes CASSSRLAGSHEQYS. The chain couples TRBV6-2 or TRBV6-3 to TRBJ2-7; 8 bases are shared with TRBD2. This CDR3 is built from 15 residues. With V trimmed by 4 bases and J by 5 bases, 10 bases remained unmatched. The germline CDR1 and CDR2 sequences are MNHEY and SVGEGT.

This chain uses TRBV5-6 with TRBJ1-4; no clear D gene. Germline loops: CDR1 SGHDT, CDR2 YYEEEE. Trimming took off 1 base at V and 3 bases at J, with 7 bases between the two ends. This CDR3 is 14 amino acids long. The CDR3 nucleotides are TGTGCCAGCAGCTTGACGTCCCCTAATGAAAAACTGTTTTTT. Residues: CASSLTSPNEKLFF. The variable domain in full, completed from reference TRBV5-6 and TRBJ1-4, reads DAGVTQSPTHLIKTRGQQVTLRCSPKSGHDTVSWYQQALGQGPQFIFQYYEEEERQRGNFPDRFSGHQFPNYSSELNVNALLLGDSALYLCASSLTSPNEKLFFGSGTQLSVL.

V and J are TRBV10-3 and TRBJ1-5; D possibly corresponds to TRBD1 (5 bases). The CDR3 covers 13 residues. Germline V CDR1 and CDR2: ENHRY, SYGVKD. The V gene lost 6 bases and the J gene lost 3 bases, with 9 bases spanning the gap. CDR3 in DNA: TGTGCCATCAGCCCGGGGGACAATCAGCCCCAGCATTTT. This sequence encodes CAISPGDNQPQHF.

Relative to its sample, this clonotype is medium-sized. The chain recombines TRBV6-5 with TRBJ2-7; D is uncertain. CDR3 length: 14 residues. Trimming took 6 bases from V and 2 from J, leaving 14 bases between them. Germline loops: CDR1 MNHEY, CDR2 SVGAGI. The CDR3 loop is CASSAQERAYEQYF. The CDR3 region has the DNA TGTGCCAGCAGCGCCCAGGAGAGAGCCTACGAGCAGTACTTC.